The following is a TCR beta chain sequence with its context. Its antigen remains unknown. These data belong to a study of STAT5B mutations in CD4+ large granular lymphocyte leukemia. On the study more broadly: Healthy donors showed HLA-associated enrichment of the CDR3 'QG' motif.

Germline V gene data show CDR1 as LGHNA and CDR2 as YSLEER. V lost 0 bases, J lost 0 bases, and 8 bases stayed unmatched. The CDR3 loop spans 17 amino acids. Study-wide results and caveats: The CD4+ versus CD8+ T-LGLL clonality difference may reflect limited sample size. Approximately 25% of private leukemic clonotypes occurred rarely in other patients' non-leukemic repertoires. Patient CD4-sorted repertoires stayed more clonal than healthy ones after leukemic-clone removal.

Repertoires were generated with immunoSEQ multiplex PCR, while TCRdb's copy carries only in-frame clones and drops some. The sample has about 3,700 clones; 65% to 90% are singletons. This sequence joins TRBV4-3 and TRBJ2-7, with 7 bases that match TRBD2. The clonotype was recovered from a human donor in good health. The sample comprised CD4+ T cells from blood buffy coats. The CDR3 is CASSQEGPAGSSYEQYF. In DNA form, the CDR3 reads TGCGCCAGCAGCCAAGAGGGCCCAGCGGGATCCTCCTACGAGCAGTACTTC.